These 14 T cell receptor beta chains were sequenced from one sample in a study of cytomegalovirus exposure and HLA in healthy donors. Amplification used 60 Vbeta primers and 13 Jbeta primers. The method was immunoSEQ multiplex PCR; TCRdb's version includes in-frame clones alone and lacks a portion of them. The sample gives under 150,000 clones, about 10% of which show up once; about 7.5% is in the top ten. Sequenced input: PBMCs. These receptors all stem from a woman in her thirties or forties in good health and CMV-seropositive.

The chain is built from TRBV2 and TRBJ2-3, with 11 bases matching TRBD2. V lost 5 bases to trimming and J lost 6 bases; unmatched junction nucleotides: 4. The length of the CDR3 is 14 residues. Looked up from germline, CDR1 is SNHLY and CDR2 is FYNNEI. The CDR3 DNA reads TGTGCCAGCAGTCTAGCGGGGGGCAGGGATACGCAGTATTTT. Translating gives CASSLAGGRDTQYF.

This clone has a handful of counts. The chain joins TRBV10-3 to TRBJ2-1; 12 positions match TRBD2. Germline trimming cut 4 bases from V and 6 bases from J; bases unmatched to any gene: 4. Germline CDR1 reads ENHRY; CDR2 reads SYGVKD. This CDR3 has 15 amino acids. CDR3 region: CAISGLAGEANEQFF. The CDR3 nucleotides are TGTGCCATCAGTGGACTAGCGGGGGAGGCCAATGAGCAGTTCTTC.

This clone was observed a few times. The V call is TRBV2, the J call TRBJ1-5, with D unresolved. The CDR3 totals 14 residues. V lost 3 bases, J lost 4 bases, and 10 bases lay in between. Germline values: CDR1 SNHLY, CDR2 FYNNEI. CDR3 in amino acids: CASSDLTANQPQHF. The CDR3 nucleotides are TGTGCCAGCAGTGACCTAACAGCTAATCAGCCCCAGCATTTT.

A few counts support this clone. V is TRBV5-1 and J is TRBJ1-1, with D perhaps TRBD1 (6 bases). V lost 4 bases, J lost 4 bases, and 11 bases lay in between. Germline-derived CDR1 and CDR2 are SGHRS and YFSETQ. This CDR3 has 13 residues. The CDR3 region has the DNA TGCGCCAGCAGCGCTAACAGGGTCACTGAAGCTTTCTTT. Amino acid sequence: CASSANRVTEAFF.

This clone was counted many times. The chain combines TRBV6-5 with TRBJ1-5; perhaps TRBD1 as D (5 bases). Germline CDR1 is MNHEY and CDR2 is SVGAGI. Trimming removed 6 bases from V and 3 bases from J, with 12 bases in between. CDR3 length equals 14 residues. This CDR3 is CASSLRDSNQPQHF. For the CDR3, the DNA is TGTGCCAGCAGCCTCCGGGACTCCAATCAGCCCCAGCATTTT.

This clone was seen more than once but under ten times. V and J are TRBV19 and TRBJ1-5; no reliable D call. The ends were cut back, 2 bases at V and 4 bases at J, with 12 bases in the middle. The CDR3 extends over 15 amino acids. Per the germline V gene, CDR1 is LNHDA and CDR2 is SQIVND (reference sequence). CDR3: CASSITRNLNQPQHF. CDR3 in DNA: TGTGCCAGTAGTATAACCAGGAACTTAAATCAGCCCCAGCATTTT.

This chain uses TRBV9 with TRBJ2-3, with 7 bases that match TRBD2. The CDR3 sequence is 16 residues long. Germline V gene sequence: CDR1 SGDLS, CDR2 YYNGEE. Losses at the gene ends were 2 bases for V and 0 bases for J; bases not matched to a gene: 6. CDR3: CASSVMGGSSTDTQYF. The CDR3 bases are TGTGCCAGCAGCGTGATGGGAGGGAGTAGCACAGATACGCAGTATTTT.

This clone was detected a few times. V is TRBV19 and J is TRBJ1-5; 11 bases align to TRBD1. Trimming removed 8 bases from V and 7 bases from J; junction bases left unmatched: 13. This CDR3 region has 16 residues. In germline, CDR1 is LNHDA, CDR2 SQIVND (reference sequence). The CDR3 DNA is TGTGCCAGTTACTCCGGGACAGGGGGATTGGGACAGCCCCAGCATTTT. As protein: CASYSGTGGLGQPQHF.

CDR3 amino acids: CSVEGGMERGVWDGQFF. The DNA of the CDR3 is TGCAGCGTTGAAGGGGGTATGGAGCGGGGGGTCTGGGATGGGCAGTTCTTC. This chain connects TRBV29-1 to TRBJ2-1; 9 bases are shared with TRBD2. CDR1 and CDR2 (germline): SQVTM, ANQGSEA. CDR3 length equals 17 residues. V shed 1 base and J 12 bases; nucleotides not matched to a gene: 19.

The chain joins TRBV2 to TRBJ2-3; 8 bases agree with TRBD2. From germline, CDR1 is SNHLY and CDR2 FYNNEI. The V gene end was trimmed by 5 bases and the J gene end by 11 bases; junction bases not matched to a gene: 15. The CDR3 covers 15 residues. CDR3 amino acids: CASSLLNGGASVQYF. Here the CDR3 DNA reads TGTGCCAGCAGTCTCCTTAACGGGGGGGCGTCAGTGCAGTATTTT.

The chain couples TRBV7-2 to TRBJ2-5; 11 positions match TRBD2. The CDR3 length is 17 residues. Germline V CDR1 and CDR2: SGHTA, FQGNSA. The ends lost 0 bases at V and 1 base at J; junction bases unmatched: 4. In DNA, the CDR3 is TGTGCCAGCAGCTTAGCCTCCGGGACTAGCGGCCAAGAGACCCAGTACTTC. Amino acids: CASSLASGTSGQETQYF.

The chain recombines TRBV2 with TRBJ1-1; D possibly corresponds to TRBD1 (6 bases). V was trimmed by 3 bases and J by 7 bases, leaving 15 bases between them. Germline V CDR1 and CDR2: SNHLY, FYNNEI. There are 14 residues in the CDR3. This chain's CDR3 is CASSDFPGQREAFF. The CDR3 nucleotides read TGTGCCAGCAGTGATTTTCCAGGACAGCGTGAAGCTTTCTTT.

This chain joins TRBV11-2 and TRBJ2-5; 7 bases fit TRBD2. The CDR3 totals 14 residues. From germline, CDR1 is SGHAT and CDR2 FQNNGV. The V gene end was trimmed by 3 bases and the J gene end by 5 bases; junction bases not matched to a gene: 6. The CDR3 bases are TGTGCCAGCAGCTTCACTAGCGTAGAGGAGACCCAGTACTTC. It is translated as CASSFTSVEETQYF.

The CDR3 DNA follows: TGCGCCAGCAGCCAAGATGCAGGATTGACAGGGTATGGCTACACCTTC. This codes for CASSQDAGLTGYGYTF. The chain links TRBV4-3 to TRBJ1-2; 7 nucleotides line up with TRBD1. The CDR3 length is 16 residues. V was pared by 0 bases and J by 5 bases, with 9 bases of the junction left unmatched. Germline loops: CDR1 LGHNA, CDR2 YSLEER.